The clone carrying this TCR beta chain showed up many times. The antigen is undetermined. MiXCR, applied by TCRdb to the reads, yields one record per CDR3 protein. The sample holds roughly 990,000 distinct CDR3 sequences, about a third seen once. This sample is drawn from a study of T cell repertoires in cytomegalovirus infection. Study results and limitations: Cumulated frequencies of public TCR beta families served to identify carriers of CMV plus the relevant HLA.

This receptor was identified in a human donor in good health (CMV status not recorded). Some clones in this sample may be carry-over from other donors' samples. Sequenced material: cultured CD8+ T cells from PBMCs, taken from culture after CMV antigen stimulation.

The CDR3 DNA sequence: TGTGCCAGCAGCTTAGAACCGGGTCACGCAGATACGCAGTATTTT. Its protein is CASSLEPGHADTQYF. This sequence joins TRBV7-6 and TRBJ2-3; no reliable D call. CDR1 SGHVS and CDR2 FNYEAQ come from the germline V gene. V lost 1 base and J 4 bases, leaving 12 bases between the germline ends. The CDR3 contains 15 residues. Based on the CDR3 plus reference TRBV7-6 and TRBJ2-3, the full variable domain is GAGVSQSPRYKVTKRGQDVALRCDPISGHVSLYWYRQALGQGPEFLTYFNYEAQQDKSGLPNDRFSAERPEGSISTLTIQRTEQRDSAMYRCASSLEPGHADTQYFGPGTRLTVL.